The present entry profiles one T cell receptor (beta chain) with its context. Sequencing templates came from extracted RNA that was reverse transcribed into cDNA. Sequencing was performed with immunoSEQ multiplex PCR; in TCRdb, only in-frame clones are kept and a portion is missing. This sample carries 150,000 to 200,000 clones, more than 50% of them seen once, and the ten largest clones take just over 1%. This entry is derived from a study of CD8+ T cells in alopecia areata. The treatment: oral pan-JAK inhibitor, 5-10 mg twice daily. The clonotype was recovered from a human donor with alopecia areata. The starting material was CD4+ T cells sorted from blood, obtained at week 24, from a patient treated with tofacitinib.

Here the CDR3 reads CASVQDYGYTF. CDR3 nucleotide sequence: TGTGCCAGCGTCCAAGACTATGGCTACACCTTC. The chain has TRBV2 and TRBJ1-2, with D uncertain. CDR3 length: 11 amino acids. Germline loops: CDR1 SNHLY, CDR2 FYNNEI. Trimming stripped 8 bases from V and 3 bases from J, with 7 bases between.